The 9 T cell receptor beta chains presented below share a single source sample, sequenced in a study of T cell responses to AZD1222 COVID-19 vaccine. Sequencing used immunoSEQ multiplex PCR; TCRdb keeps in-frame clones, though not all of them. The profile covers 140,000 or so clones, with approximately 91% appearing a single time and about 5.4% taken by the ten largest. The specimen was peripheral blood, collected 28 days after the second dose of the MenACWY control vaccine. These receptors all stem from an adult who received the MenACWY meningococcal vaccine as a control.

V usage is TRBV30 and J usage is TRBJ1-1, with unresolved D. The CDR3 spans 13 residues. The V end lost 3 bases, the J end lost 0 bases, and 8 bases lay between the germline ends. Looked up from germline, CDR1 is GTSNPN and CDR2 is SVGIG (reference sequence). The CDR3, as DNA: TGTGCCTGGAGAACGGTGATGAACACTGAAGCTTTCTTT. As protein: CAWRTVMNTEAFF.

The rearrangement joins TRBV7-2 to TRBJ2-7; 7 bases line up with TRBD2. Germline V gives CDR1 SGHTA, CDR2 FQGNSA. The length of the CDR3 is 14 residues. The V gene end was trimmed by 5 bases and the J gene end by 5 bases; junction bases not matched to a gene: 9. CDR3 coding DNA: TGTGCCAGCAGCCCTTCGGGGGGTCGCGACGAGCAGTACTTC. Protein: CASSPSGGRDEQYF.

V usage is TRBV5-8 and J usage is TRBJ2-2; 7 bases are a match to TRBD2. This CDR3 comprises 15 residues. The germline gives CDR1 SGHTS, CDR2 YDEGEE. The V segment lost 4 bases and the J segment 6 bases; nucleotides outside the gene matches: 9. CDR3 DNA: TGTGCCAGCAGCCAGCGGGGAAGATTCGCCGGGGAGCTGTTTTTT. Residues: CASSQRGRFAGELFF.

The chain links TRBV15 to TRBJ2-3, with 9 bases identical to TRBD2. Germline CDR1 is LNHNV and CDR2 is YYDKDF (reference sequence). This CDR3 has 20 residues. The ends lost 1 base at V and 2 bases at J; junction bases unmatched: 16. The CDR3 DNA reads as TGTGCCACCAGCAGAGCTCCGGGACTAGCTAGGGGGCCCGTCACAGATACGCAGTATTTT. It yields the protein CATSRAPGLARGPVTDTQYF. Variable domain in full (rest from reference TRBV15 and TRBJ2-3): DAMVIQNPRYQVTQFGKPVTLSCSQTLNHNVMYWYQQKSSQAPKLLFHYYDKDFNNEADTPDNFQSRRPNTSFCFLDIRSPGLGDTAMYLCATSRAPGLARGPVTDTQYFGPGTRLTVL.

This sequence joins TRBV18 and TRBJ2-5; the D is unclear. Trimming removed 2 bases from V and 5 bases from J, with 12 bases in between. CDR1 is KGHSH and CDR2 is LQKENI in the germline V gene. The CDR3 is 14 amino acids. The CDR3: CASSPGPSRETQYF. The DNA for the CDR3 is TGTGCCAGCTCACCAGGACCCTCCAGGGAGACCCAGTACTTC. Looking up the rest from reference TRBV18 and TRBJ2-5 gives the full variable domain: NAGVMQNPRHLVRRRGQEARLRCSPMKGHSHVYWYRQLPEEGLKFMVYLQKENIIDESGMPKERFSAEFPKEGPSILRIQQVVRGDSAAYFCASSPGPSRETQYFGPGTRLLVL.

This sequence joins TRBV6-6 and TRBJ2-3; 10 bases agree with TRBD2. The CDR3 is made up of 16 amino acids. V trimming: 2 bases; J trimming: 5 bases; junction bases outside the gene matches: 7. The germline V gene encodes CDR1 MNHNY and CDR2 SVGAGI (reference sequence). The CDR3 loop is CASSYEREGFRDTQYF. The CDR3 coding sequence is TGTGCCAGCAGTTACGAGCGGGAGGGCTTTAGAGATACGCAGTATTTT.

The CDR3 reads CASSPTGNSYNEQFF. In DNA form, the CDR3 reads TGCGCCAGCAGCCCGACAGGGAACTCCTACAATGAGCAGTTCTTC. V usage is TRBV4-3 and J usage is TRBJ2-1, with TRBD1 identical over 7 bases. V was clipped by 4 bases and J by 0 bases; unmatched bases: 3. Germline V gene lookup returns CDR1 LGHNA and CDR2 YSLEER. The CDR3 runs 15 residues.

The V call is TRBV7-9, the J call TRBJ2-5, with 11 positions matching TRBD2. This CDR3 is built from 17 residues. With V trimmed by 2 bases and J by 4 bases, 9 bases remained unmatched. The germline gives CDR1 SEHNR, CDR2 FQNEAQ (reference sequence). The DNA for the CDR3 is TGTGCCAGCAGCTTATGGTCTAGCGGGGGGTCGTCAGAGACCCAGTACTTC. It translates to CASSLWSSGGSSETQYF. Based on the CDR3 plus reference TRBV7-9 and TRBJ2-5, the full variable domain is DTGVSQNPRHKITKRGQNVTFRCDPISEHNRLYWYRQTLGQGPEFLTYFQNEAQLEKSRLLSDRFSAERPKGSFSTLEIQRTEQGDSAMYLCASSLWSSGGSSETQYFGPGTRLLVL.

The chain combines TRBV30 with TRBJ2-6; D unclear. This CDR3 has 14 amino acids. V was pared by 2 bases and J by 1 base, with 6 bases between. Germline CDR1 GTSNPN, CDR2 SVGIG (reference sequence). In DNA form, the CDR3 reads TGTGCCTGGAGTTTAGCTTCTGGGGCCAACGTCCTGACTTTC. This encodes CAWSLASGANVLTF.